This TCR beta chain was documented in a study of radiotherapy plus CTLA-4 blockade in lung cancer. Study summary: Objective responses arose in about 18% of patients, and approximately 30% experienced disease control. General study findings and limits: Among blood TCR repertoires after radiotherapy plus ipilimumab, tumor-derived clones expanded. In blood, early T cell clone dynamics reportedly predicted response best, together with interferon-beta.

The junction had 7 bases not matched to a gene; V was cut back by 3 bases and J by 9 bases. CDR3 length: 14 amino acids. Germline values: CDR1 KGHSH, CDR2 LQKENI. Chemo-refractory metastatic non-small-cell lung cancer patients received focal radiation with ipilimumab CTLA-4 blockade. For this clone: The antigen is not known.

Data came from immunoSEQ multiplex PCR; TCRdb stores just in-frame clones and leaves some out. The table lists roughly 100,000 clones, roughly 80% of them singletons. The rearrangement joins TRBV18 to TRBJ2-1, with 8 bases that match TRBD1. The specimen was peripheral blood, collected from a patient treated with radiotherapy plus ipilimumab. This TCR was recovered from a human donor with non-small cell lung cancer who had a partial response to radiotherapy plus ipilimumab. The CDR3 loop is CASSPDRENGEQFF. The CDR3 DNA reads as TGTGCCAGCTCACCGGACAGGGAAAATGGTGAGCAGTTCTTC. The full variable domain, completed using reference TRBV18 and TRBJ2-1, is NAGVMQNPRHLVRRRGQEARLRCSPMKGHSHVYWYRQLPEEGLKFMVYLQKENIIDESGMPKERFSAEFPKEGPSILRIQQVVRGDSAAYFCASSPDRENGEQFFGPGTRLTVL.